This T cell receptor beta chain appears in the sequencing data of a study of T cells in Graves' hyperthyroidism and ophthalmopathy. This clonotype was seen ten or more times. V dropped 2 bases and J dropped 7; count of bases not matched to a gene: 7. Germline-derived CDR1 and CDR2 are SGHTA and FQGNSA. This CDR3 has 15 amino acids. Amplified TCR beta CDR3 regions derived from RNA transcripts. Carried out on the TCR CDR3, a first-round RT-PCR used the HTBI primer set. TCRdb redid the calling of the multiplex PCR reads with MiXCR, one entry per CDR3 protein. The sample holds about 640,000 distinct CDR3 sequences, less than 25% seen once. Inclusion characteristics of ophthalmopathy patients comprised a Clinical Activity Score of at least 3, a NOSPECS grade of at least 4, and duration under 3 months. Reasons for excluding patients were uncontrolled infection, other autoimmune disease, pregnancy or lactation.

The TCR sequence derives from a man aged 25 to 45 with Graves' ophthalmopathy. The V and J genes are TRBV7-2 and TRBJ1-5; TRBD1 matches 8 bases. The sample consisted of blood. The CDR3 spells CASSLRSGGGQPQHF. DNA for the CDR3: TGTGCCAGCAGCTTACGTTCAGGGGGCGGACAGCCCCAGCATTTT.